This TCR beta chain was captured by sequencing in a study of blood T cells in healthy people across ages. About the study: Template-switching capture recovered about one barcoded beta molecule per two T cells.

This clonotype was seen at least ten times. Its antigen is undetermined. The second PCR ran about 7 to 12 cycles with a sample-barcoded 5' primer and J-beta primers. TCRdb used MiXCR to reprocess the 5' RACE reads, holding one entry per CDR3 protein. The repertoire holds around 500,000 distinct CDR3 sequences, with 45% to 55% as singletons. Findings and limits, study-wide: When set beside aged donors, long-lived donors presented more naive CD4+ cells and higher diversity.

This receptor was obtained from a man older than 75 in good health. The sequencing sample was made of blood.

CDR3 residues: CASSTTGLEQPQHF. The CDR3, as DNA: TGTGCCAGCAGCACTACAGGTCTGGAACAGCCCCAGCATTTT. The genes are TRBV6-6 and TRBJ1-5, with D perhaps matching TRBD1 (5 bases). V lost 6 bases to trimming and J lost 7 bases, with 16 bases between them. Germline V gene data show CDR1 as MNHNY and CDR2 as SVGAGI (reference sequence). The CDR3 is 14 amino acids.